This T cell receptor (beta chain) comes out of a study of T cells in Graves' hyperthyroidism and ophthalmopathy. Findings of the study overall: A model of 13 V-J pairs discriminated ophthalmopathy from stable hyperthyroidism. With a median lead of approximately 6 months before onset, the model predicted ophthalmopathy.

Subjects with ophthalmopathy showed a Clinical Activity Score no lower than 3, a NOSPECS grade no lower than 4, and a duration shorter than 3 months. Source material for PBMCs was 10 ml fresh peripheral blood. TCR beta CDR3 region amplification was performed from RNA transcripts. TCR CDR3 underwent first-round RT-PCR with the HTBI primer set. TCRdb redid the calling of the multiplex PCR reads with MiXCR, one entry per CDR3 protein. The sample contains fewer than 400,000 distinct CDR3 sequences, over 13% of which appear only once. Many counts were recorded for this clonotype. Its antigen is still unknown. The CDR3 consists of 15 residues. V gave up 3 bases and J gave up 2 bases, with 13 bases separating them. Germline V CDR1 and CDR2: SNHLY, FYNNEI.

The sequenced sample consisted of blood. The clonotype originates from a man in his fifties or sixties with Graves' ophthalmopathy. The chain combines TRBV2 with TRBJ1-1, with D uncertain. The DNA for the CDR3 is TGTGCCAGCAGTGAGACCCGTCGGAGAAACACTGAAGCTTTCTTT. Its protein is CASSETRRRNTEAFF.